These 32 T cell receptor beta chains share one sample of origin, sequenced in a study of cytomegalovirus exposure and HLA in healthy donors. Primers: 60 Vbeta forward and 13 Jbeta reverse. The repertoire was sequenced with immunoSEQ multiplex PCR; TCRdb's copy has only in-frame clones and lacks some. This listing includes tens of thousands of clones. The sequencing sample was made of PBMCs. The source is a female donor in good health and CMV-seronegative.

The J gene is TRBJ1-2, the V gene TRBV4-1; D gene unclear. The CDR3 sequence is 13 residues long. Germline values: CDR1 MGHRA, CDR2 YSYEKL. Trimming took off 0 bases at V and 3 bases at J, with 5 bases between the two ends. The CDR3 region is CASSQDGYYGYTF. CDR3 sequence (DNA): TGCGCCAGCAGCCAAGACGGGTACTATGGCTACACCTTC.

Remarks on this clone: At the DNA level, this CDR3 is encoded by other sequences in the same sample as well. This chain joins TRBV19 and TRBJ1-5, with a tentative D call TRBD1 (5 bases). V was cut by 8 bases and J by 2 bases, with 10 bases left in between. Germline CDR1 and CDR2: LNHDA and SQIVND (reference sequence). The CDR3 spans 13 residues. The CDR3 spells CASGTGGNQPQHF. The CDR3, as DNA: TGTGCCAGTGGGACGGGGGGCAATCAGCCCCAGCATTTT.

The rearrangement links TRBV7-2 to TRBJ1-1; D may be TRBD1 (6 bases). Trimming removed 2 bases from V and 5 bases from J, with 18 bases in between. This CDR3 region has 16 residues. Germline CDR1 is SGHTA and CDR2 is FQGNSA. The CDR3, as DNA: TGTGCCAGCAGCTTAACTCGGGGGGCAGGGTTAACTGAAGCTTTCTTT. This encodes CASSLTRGAGLTEAFF.

The chain has TRBV5-6 and TRBJ1-2; 10 nucleotides line up with TRBD1. Trimming cost V 1 base and J 1 base; bases outside gene matches: 7. This CDR3 is 17 amino acids long. Germline V gives CDR1 SGHDT, CDR2 YYEEEE. CDR3 amino acids: CASSLRGTGVINYGYTF. CDR3 coding DNA: TGTGCCAGCAGCTTGCGAGGGACAGGGGTAATTAACTATGGCTACACCTTC.

V is TRBV6-1 and J is TRBJ2-5; 10 positions agree with TRBD1. This CDR3 contains 16 residues. V was clipped by 2 bases and J by 5 bases; unmatched bases: 8. Germline loops: CDR1 MNHNS, CDR2 SASEGT. The CDR3 DNA sequence: TGTGCCAGCAGTGAATGGGACAGGGGTTCCGGGGAGACCCAGTACTTC. As protein: CASSEWDRGSGETQYF.

Worth noting for this clone: Germline is not matched at one junction end, which may reflect a read error. This sample also contains other DNA sequences that code for the same CDR3. J is TRBJ1-2 and V is TRBV5-4; 10 nucleotides line up with TRBD1. Germline V lookup: CDR1 SGHNT, CDR2 YYREEE (reference sequence). The CDR3 loop spans 15 amino acids. The CDR3 region is CASSHRDRGNYGYTF. The CDR3 bases are TGTGCCAGCAGCCATAGGGACAGGGGAAACTATGGCTACACTTTC.

The J gene is TRBJ2-1, the V gene TRBV9; D perhaps matches TRBD1 (5 bases). The CDR3 covers 13 residues. CDR1 is SGDLS, CDR2 YYNGEE, per germline. Trimming removed 5 bases at V and 5 bases at J, with 11 bases between. CDR3 nucleotide sequence: TGTGCCAGCAGTGAACAGGAGCACAATGAGCAGTTCTTC. Translation gives CASSEQEHNEQFF.

This chain links TRBV11-3 with TRBJ2-1, with D tentatively TRBD1 (6 bases). From germline, CDR1 is SGHNT and CDR2 YENEEA. This CDR3 spans 15 amino acids. The V and J ends lost 2 bases and 2 bases respectively, with 10 bases between them. As DNA, the CDR3 is TGTGCCAGCAGCTTACTACAGGGCCCCTACAATGAGCAGTTCTTC. Its translation is CASSLLQGPYNEQFF.

The rearrangement joins TRBV7-2 to TRBJ1-3; TRBD1 is a possible D gene (6 bases). The CDR3 is made up of 16 amino acids. The germline V gene encodes CDR1 SGHTA and CDR2 FQGNSA. The V and J ends lost 5 bases and 0 bases respectively, with 14 bases between them. The CDR3 sequence is CASSGRTGSSGNTIYF. CDR3 sequence (DNA): TGTGCCAGCAGCGGACGAACAGGGAGCTCTGGAAACACCATATATTTT.

The chain joins TRBV7-8 to TRBJ2-1; 10 nucleotides line up with TRBD2. Germline V gives CDR1 SGHVS, CDR2 FQNEAQ. The CDR3 is 18 amino acids. The V gene end was trimmed by 0 bases and the J gene end by 4 bases; junction bases not matched to a gene: 9. The CDR3 spells CASSLARRLAGAYNEQFF. The CDR3 DNA follows: TGTGCCAGCAGCTTAGCGCGTCGGCTAGCGGGGGCATACAATGAGCAGTTCTTC.

The chain uses TRBV7-3 and TRBJ1-1; the match to TRBD1 covers 8 bases. The V segment lost 3 bases and the J segment 5 bases; nucleotides outside the gene matches: 2. The germline V gene has CDR1 SGHTA and CDR2 FQGTGA. The CDR3 is 13 residues long. The CDR3 region has the DNA TGTGCCAGCAGCTTCTACAGGGGGACTGAAGCTTTCTTT. It codes for CASSFYRGTEAFF.

The chain uses TRBV4-3 and TRBJ2-5; 7 nucleotides align to TRBD1. The CDR3 is 16 residues long. Per the germline V gene, CDR1 is LGHNA and CDR2 is YSLEER. J was trimmed by 3 bases and V by 0 bases; bases with no gene match: 7. The CDR3 protein is CASSQDVWGQKETQYF. The CDR3 nucleotides are TGCGCCAGCAGCCAAGACGTATGGGGACAGAAAGAGACCCAGTACTTC.

This chain uses TRBV11-2 with TRBJ1-6, with TRBD1 identical over 7 bases. The V gene's germline CDR1 is SGHAT and CDR2 FQNNGV. This CDR3 is built from 19 residues. The V and J ends lost 0 bases and 5 bases, in that order; junction bases with no gene match: 13. CDR3 loop: CASSLERGQPTLDNSPLHF. In DNA form, the CDR3 reads TGTGCCAGCAGCTTAGAGAGGGGGCAGCCGACTCTAGATAATTCACCCCTCCACTTT.

The rearrangement uses TRBV6-6 and TRBJ1-1, with D possibly matching TRBD1 (6 bases). Germline lookup yields CDR1 MNHNY and CDR2 SVGAGI (reference sequence). The V and J ends lost 5 bases and 2 bases respectively, with 9 bases between them. The CDR3 spans 13 residues. The DNA of the CDR3 is TGTGCCAGCAGTCCACAGGGAAACACTGAAGCTTTCTTT. Translating gives CASSPQGNTEAFF.

The V gene is TRBV10-2, the J gene TRBJ1-2; D is unclear. Germline CDR1 WSHSY, CDR2 SAAADI. Trimming removed 5 bases at V and 2 bases at J, with 6 bases between. CDR3 size: 12 residues. Written as DNA, the CDR3 is TGCGCCAGCAGTACCCAGAACTATGGCTACACCTTC. As protein: CASSTQNYGYTF.

The gene calls are TRBV27 and TRBJ1-1; D gene ambiguous. This CDR3 is built from 14 residues. In germline, CDR1 is MNHEY, CDR2 SMNVEV (reference sequence). The germline V and J ends were trimmed by 3 bases and 5 bases, with 13 bases remaining between them. DNA of the CDR3: TGTGCCAGCAGTTTGATGGGGTCGGGGACTGAAGCTTTCTTT. It is translated as CASSLMGSGTEAFF.

V usage is TRBV27 and J usage is TRBJ1-2; 7 nucleotides match TRBD1. Germline lookup yields CDR1 MNHEY and CDR2 SMNVEV (reference sequence). V trimming: 5 bases; J trimming: 5 bases; junction bases outside the gene matches: 14. The CDR3 covers 16 residues. This chain's CDR3 is CASSQRQGGTTYGYTF. The CDR3 bases are TGTGCCAGCAGTCAACGACAGGGAGGCACGACTTATGGCTACACCTTC.

V gene TRBV18 combines with J gene TRBJ2-7, with D possibly TRBD1 on 5 matching bases. Germline V gene sequence: CDR1 KGHSH, CDR2 LQKENI. Trimming pared 6 bases from V and 3 bases from J, leaving 12 bases between. This CDR3 spans 13 amino acids. CDR3 amino acids: CASSQAQGYEQYF. The CDR3 DNA follows: TGTGCCAGCTCCCAGGCGCAGGGCTACGAGCAGTACTTC.

The chain has TRBV9 and TRBJ1-2; 11 nucleotides agree with TRBD1. This CDR3 region has 16 residues. With V trimmed by 4 bases and J by 6 bases, 11 bases remained unmatched. Germline V CDR1 and CDR2: SGDLS, YYNGEE. CDR3: CASSYGQGAGIDGYTF. CDR3 in DNA: TGTGCCAGCAGCTACGGACAGGGGGCAGGTATTGATGGCTACACCTTC.

V and J are TRBV6-5 and TRBJ2-7, with 8 nucleotides matching TRBD1. Germline V lookup: CDR1 MNHEY, CDR2 SVGAGI. The length of the CDR3 is 14 residues. V was pared by 5 bases and J by 6 bases, with 9 bases of the junction left unmatched. The CDR3 loop reads CASSQGTGVSEQYF. The CDR3 DNA follows: TGTGCCAGCAGTCAGGGGACAGGCGTGTCCGAGCAGTACTTC.

CDR3 loop: CASKPELTDTQYF. As DNA, the CDR3 is TGCGCCAGCAAACCGGAGCTCACAGATACGCAGTATTTT. The chain combines TRBV4-1 with TRBJ2-3, with D unresolved. The CDR3 runs 13 residues. Trimming shortened V by 7 bases and J by 2 bases, and 10 bases separated the two germline ends. In germline, CDR1 is MGHRA, CDR2 YSYEKL.

This rearrangement joins TRBV11-3 to TRBJ2-6; 9 bases align to TRBD1. Trimming took 3 bases from V and 3 from J; bases not matched to a gene: 6. The CDR3 is 17 amino acids. Germline CDR1 is SGHNT and CDR2 is YENEEA. CDR3 DNA: TGTGCCAGCAGCTTCTCTCACAGGGGGCGTGGGGCCAACGTCCTGACTTTC. Protein product: CASSFSHRGRGANVLTF.

The chain has TRBV10-3 and TRBJ2-3, with D maybe TRBD2 (6 bases). The CDR3 length is 14 residues. The V and J ends lost 10 bases and 2 bases respectively, with 16 bases between them. CDR1 and CDR2 (germline): ENHRY, SYGVKD. In DNA form, the CDR3 reads TGTGCCACCGGGGGACTCGCATCCACAGATACGCAGTATTTT. Amino acids: CATGGLASTDTQYF.

This chain uses TRBV29-1 with TRBJ2-5; TRBD1 agrees at 7 bases. Germline assignment: CDR1 SQVTM and CDR2 ANQGSEA. The CDR3 is 14 residues long. V trimming: 7 bases; J trimming: 5 bases; junction bases outside the gene matches: 13. The CDR3 loop is CSAVGRGSVETQYF. The CDR3 nucleotides are TGCAGCGCCGTGGGCAGGGGGTCGGTGGAGACCCAGTACTTC.

The V gene is TRBV19, the J gene TRBJ1-1, with 11 positions matching TRBD1. This CDR3 has 15 residues. The ends lost 5 bases at V and 3 bases at J; junction bases unmatched: 5. Germline V lookup: CDR1 LNHDA, CDR2 SQIVND (reference sequence). The CDR3 region has the DNA TGTGCCAGTAGTTTCAGGACAGGGGGCCACACTGAAGCTTTCTTT. The encoded protein is CASSFRTGGHTEAFF.

The chain carries TRBV19 and TRBJ1-4; a possible D gene is TRBD1 (5 bases). Trimming removed 5 bases at V and 5 bases at J, with 15 bases between. The CDR3 consists of 15 residues. Germline V gene data show CDR1 as LNHDA and CDR2 as SQIVND (reference sequence). The DNA of the CDR3 is TGTGCCAGTAGTGTGCGACAGTTAGAGAATGAAAAACTGTTTTTT. It yields the protein CASSVRQLENEKLFF.

The chain couples TRBV7-9 to TRBJ1-4, with 8 positions matching TRBD1. The CDR3 contains 15 residues. CDR1 and CDR2 from the germline V gene are SEHNR and FQNEAQ (reference sequence). With V trimmed by 5 bases and J by 4 bases, 6 bases remained unmatched. In DNA form, the CDR3 reads TGTGCCAGCAGCCGACCGGGACAGGTTAATGAAAAACTGTTTTTT. It codes for CASSRPGQVNEKLFF. Supplemented by reference TRBV7-9 and TRBJ1-4, the full variable domain reads DTGVSQNPRHKITKRGQNVTFRCDPISEHNRLYWYRQTLGQGPEFLTYFQNEAQLEKSRLLSDRFSAERPKGSFSTLEIQRTEQGDSAMYLCASSRPGQVNEKLFFGSGTQLSVL.

Comments on this clone: One end of the junction fails to match germline, which may point to a read error. Other DNA variants within this sample encode the same CDR3. The gene calls are TRBV5-1 and TRBJ2-7, with 11 bases that match TRBD1. The CDR3 consists of 15 residues. Germline V gene data show CDR1 as SGHRS and CDR2 as YFSETQ. CDR3 coding DNA: TGTGCCAGCAGCTTGGGACAGGGGGGGACCTACGAGCAGTACTTC. This encodes CASSLGQGGTYEQYF.

This rearrangement joins TRBV6-5 to TRBJ1-2; TRBD1 is a possible D gene (5 bases). CDR1 and CDR2 (germline): MNHEY, SVGAGI. The CDR3 spans 13 residues. The CDR3 spells CVVVGRRGYGYTF. CDR3 DNA: TGTGTCGTAGTCGGCCGGAGGGGCTATGGCTACACCTTC.

In nucleotides, the CDR3 is TGCGCCAGCAGCTTGGCACGGACAACCACCGGGGAGCTGTTTTTT. It specifies CASSLARTTTGELFF. The rearrangement links TRBV5-1 to TRBJ2-2; a weak D match, TRBD1 (5 bases). V was trimmed by 0 bases and J by 4 bases, leaving 10 bases between them. Germline values: CDR1 SGHRS, CDR2 YFSETQ. This CDR3 region has 15 residues.

V gene TRBV27 combines with J gene TRBJ2-7, with TRBD1 matching 10 bases. Trimming removed 5 bases from V and 9 bases from J; junction bases left unmatched: 13. CDR1 and CDR2 from the germline V gene are MNHEY and SMNVEV (reference sequence). This CDR3 is built from 15 residues. The CDR3 bases are TGTGCCAGCAGTCCCCCCCCGGGACAGGGGATCGGGCAGTACTTC. Protein sequence: CASSPPPGQGIGQYF.

The chain uses TRBV4-3 and TRBJ2-4, with D tentatively TRBD1 (6 bases). Germline CDR1 and CDR2: LGHNA and YSLEER. The CDR3 consists of 15 residues. V lost 3 bases to trimming and J lost 3 bases, with 12 bases between them. Here the CDR3 reads CASSQVDRNKNIQYF. As DNA, the CDR3 is TGCGCCAGCAGCCAGGTGGACAGAAACAAAAACATTCAGTACTTC.